This entry concerns a single T cell receptor (beta chain). This specimen comes from a study of blood T cell repertoires in COVID-19. Per the study methods: Nucleated cell number was recorded as an estimate derived from reference gene primer amplification. Data came from immunoSEQ multiplex PCR; TCRdb stores just in-frame clones and leaves some out. The DNA was the basis for D and trimming; V, J and clone size are from that table. The table lists some 33,000 clones, more than 65% of them singletons. Germline V gene lookup returns CDR1 SGHDN and CDR2 FVKESK. CDR3 length: 17 residues. Trimming took off 1 base at V and 1 base at J, with 13 bases between the two ends.

The source material was peripheral blood. The rearrangement links TRBV14 to TRBJ1-4; D not certain. This sequence originates from a human donor in a cohort sampled during active COVID-19. DNA for the CDR3: TGTGCCAGCAGCCAAGGGGCCTGGGGAGGAACTAATGAAAAACTGTTTTTT. It yields the protein CASSQGAWGGTNEKLFF.